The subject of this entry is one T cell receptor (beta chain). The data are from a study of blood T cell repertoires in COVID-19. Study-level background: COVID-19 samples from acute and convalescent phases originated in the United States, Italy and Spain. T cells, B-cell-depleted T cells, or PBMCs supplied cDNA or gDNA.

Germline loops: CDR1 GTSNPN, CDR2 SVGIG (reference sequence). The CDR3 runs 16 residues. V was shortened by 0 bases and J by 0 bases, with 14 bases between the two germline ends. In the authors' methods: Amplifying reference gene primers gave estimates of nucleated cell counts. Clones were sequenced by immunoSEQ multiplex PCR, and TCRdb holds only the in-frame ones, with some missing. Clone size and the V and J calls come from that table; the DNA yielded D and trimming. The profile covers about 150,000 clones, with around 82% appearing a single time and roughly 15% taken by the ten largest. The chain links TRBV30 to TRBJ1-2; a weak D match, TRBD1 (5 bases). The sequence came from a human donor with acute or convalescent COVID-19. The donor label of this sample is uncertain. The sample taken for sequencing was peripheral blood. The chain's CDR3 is CAWSVWGERANYGYTF. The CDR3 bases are TGTGCCTGGAGTGTATGGGGGGAACGGGCTAACTATGGCTACACCTTC.